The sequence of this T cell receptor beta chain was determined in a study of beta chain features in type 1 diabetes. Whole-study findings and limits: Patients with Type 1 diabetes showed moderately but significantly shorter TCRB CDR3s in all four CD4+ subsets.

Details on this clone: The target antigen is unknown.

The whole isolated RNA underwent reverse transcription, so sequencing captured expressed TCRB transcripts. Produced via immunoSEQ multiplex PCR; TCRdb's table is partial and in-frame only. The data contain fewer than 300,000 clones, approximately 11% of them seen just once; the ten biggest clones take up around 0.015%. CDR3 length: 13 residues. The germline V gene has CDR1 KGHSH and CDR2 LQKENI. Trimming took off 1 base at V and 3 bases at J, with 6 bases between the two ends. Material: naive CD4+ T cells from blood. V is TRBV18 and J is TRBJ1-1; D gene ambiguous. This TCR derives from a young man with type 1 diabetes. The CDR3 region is CASSPLPDTEAFF. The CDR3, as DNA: TGTGCCAGCTCACCACTTCCAGACACTGAAGCTTTCTTT.